Listed below are T cell receptor beta chains from one sample, sequenced in a study of T cell repertoires in cytomegalovirus infection. Antigen specificity for these receptors is unknown. MiXCR, applied by TCRdb to the reads, yields one record per CDR3 protein. The sample contains approximately 730,000 distinct CDR3 sequences, 30% to 35% of which appear only once. Material: cultured PBMCs, obtained from culture after CMV antigen stimulation. Every receptor here comes from a human donor in good health (CMV status not recorded). Some clones in this sample may be carry-over from other donors' samples. CDR3s leave out the opening cysteine and the closing phenylalanine or tryptophan. Fields, in order: J gene, V gene, CDR3 protein.

TRBJ2-3	TRBV11-2	ASSGIGGDTQY
TRBJ2-3	TRBV11-2	ASSFGDTAGDTQY
TRBJ2-3	TRBV4-2	ASSHKAQDRSSPDTQY
TRBJ1-1	TRBV6-5	ASSRGWGNTEAF
TRBJ2-5	TRBV6-6	ATSRGSQETQY
TRBJ2-7	TRBV4-1	ASSFRQDYEQY
TRBJ1-1	TRBV15	ATSRGQGFEAF
TRBJ1-2	TRBV7-2	ASSSGRGTYGYT
TRBJ2-7	TRBV4-1	ASSQGDHFPGSEQY
TRBJ1-6	TRBV14	ASSVTGTSGLH
TRBJ1-4	TRBV7-9	ASSSRDGTEKLF
TRBJ2-6	TRBV19	ASSGYSGANVLT